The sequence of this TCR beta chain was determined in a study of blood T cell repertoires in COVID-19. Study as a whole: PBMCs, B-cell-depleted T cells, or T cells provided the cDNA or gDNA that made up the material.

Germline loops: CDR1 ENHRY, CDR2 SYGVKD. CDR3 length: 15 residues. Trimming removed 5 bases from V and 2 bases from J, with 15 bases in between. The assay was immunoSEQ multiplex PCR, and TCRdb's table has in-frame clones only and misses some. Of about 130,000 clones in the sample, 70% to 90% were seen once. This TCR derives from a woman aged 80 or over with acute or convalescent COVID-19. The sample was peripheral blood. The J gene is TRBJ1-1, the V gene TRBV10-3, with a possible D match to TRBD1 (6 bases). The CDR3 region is CAISLGGAANTEAFF. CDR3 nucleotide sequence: TGTGCCATCAGTTTAGGGGGGGCGGCCAACACTGAAGCTTTCTTT.